This TCR beta chain originates from a study of cytomegalovirus exposure and HLA in healthy donors. Details on this clone: Antigen: not known.

The V gene lost 3 bases and the J gene lost 6 bases, with 10 bases spanning the gap. Germline CDR1 and CDR2: SNHLY and FYNNEI. This CDR3 has 13 amino acids. Notes on the study in general: Reports state that TCR beta sequences accurately predicted most subjects' HLA-A and HLA-B alleles.

60 Vbeta and 13 Jbeta primers were used in PCR. Some clones are missing from TCRdb's copy, which holds only in-frame ones; the method was immunoSEQ multiplex PCR. The sample consists of over 70,000 clones, around 80% of them appearing once. Sequenced material: PBMCs. The chain carries TRBV2 and TRBJ2-3; the D is unclear. The receptor was isolated from a male donor in good health and CMV-seropositive. The CDR3 sequence: CASSDFSQDTQYF. For the CDR3, the DNA is TGTGCCAGCAGTGATTTTTCCCAGGATACGCAGTATTTT.